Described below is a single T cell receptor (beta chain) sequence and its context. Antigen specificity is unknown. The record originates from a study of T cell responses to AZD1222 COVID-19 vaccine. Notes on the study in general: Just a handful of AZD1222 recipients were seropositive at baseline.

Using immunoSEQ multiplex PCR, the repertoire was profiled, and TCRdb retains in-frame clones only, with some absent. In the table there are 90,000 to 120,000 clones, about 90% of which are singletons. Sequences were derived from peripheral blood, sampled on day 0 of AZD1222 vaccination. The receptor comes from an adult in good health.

The CDR3: CASSQVREQETQYF. The CDR3 DNA sequence: TGTGCCAGCAGCCAAGTCCGGGAACAAGAGACCCAGTACTTC. The chain joins TRBV4-2 to TRBJ2-5; the D gene is possibly TRBD2 (5 bases). V lost 1 base and J lost 2, with 8 bases in between. Per germline, CDR1 LGHNA and CDR2 YNFKEQ. The CDR3 sequence is 14 residues long.